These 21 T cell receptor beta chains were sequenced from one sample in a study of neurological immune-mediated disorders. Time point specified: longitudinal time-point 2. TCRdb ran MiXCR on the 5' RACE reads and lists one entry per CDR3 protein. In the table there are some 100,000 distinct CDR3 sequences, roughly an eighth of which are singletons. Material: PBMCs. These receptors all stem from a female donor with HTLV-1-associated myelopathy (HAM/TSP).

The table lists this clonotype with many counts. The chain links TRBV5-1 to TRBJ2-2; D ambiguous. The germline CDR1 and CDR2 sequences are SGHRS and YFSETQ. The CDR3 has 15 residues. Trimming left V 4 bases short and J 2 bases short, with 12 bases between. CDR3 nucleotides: TGCGCCAGCAGCCCGAGTAGCTCTAACACCGGGGAGCTGTTTTTT. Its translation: CASSPSSSNTGELFF.

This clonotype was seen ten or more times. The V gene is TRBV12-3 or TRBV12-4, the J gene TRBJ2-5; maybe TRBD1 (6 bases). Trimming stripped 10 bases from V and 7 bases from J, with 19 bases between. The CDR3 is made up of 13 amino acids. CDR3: CAMGQSLGGTQYF. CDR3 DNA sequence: TGTGCCATGGGACAATCCCTAGGGGGGACCCAGTACTTC.

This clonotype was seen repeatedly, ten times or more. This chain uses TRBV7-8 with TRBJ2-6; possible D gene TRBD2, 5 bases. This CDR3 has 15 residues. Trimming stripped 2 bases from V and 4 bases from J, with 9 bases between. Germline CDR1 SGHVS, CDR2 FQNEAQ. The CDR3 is CASSLSGLGANVLTF. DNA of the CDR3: TGTGCCAGCAGCTTAAGCGGTTTAGGGGCCAACGTCCTGACTTTC.

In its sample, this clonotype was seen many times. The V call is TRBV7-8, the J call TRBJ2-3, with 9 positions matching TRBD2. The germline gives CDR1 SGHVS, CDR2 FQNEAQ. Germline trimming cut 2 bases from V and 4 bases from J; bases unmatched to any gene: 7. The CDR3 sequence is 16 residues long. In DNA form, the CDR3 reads TGTGCCAGCAGCTTACTCGCGGGGGGGCTCGCAGATACGCAGTATTTT. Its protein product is CASSLLAGGLADTQYF.

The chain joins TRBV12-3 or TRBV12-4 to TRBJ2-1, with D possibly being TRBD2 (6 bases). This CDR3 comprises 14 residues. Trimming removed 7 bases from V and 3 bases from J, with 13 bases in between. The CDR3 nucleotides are TGTGCCAGCAAACGGGACTCATACTACAATGAGCAGTTCTTC. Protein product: CASKRDSYYNEQFF.

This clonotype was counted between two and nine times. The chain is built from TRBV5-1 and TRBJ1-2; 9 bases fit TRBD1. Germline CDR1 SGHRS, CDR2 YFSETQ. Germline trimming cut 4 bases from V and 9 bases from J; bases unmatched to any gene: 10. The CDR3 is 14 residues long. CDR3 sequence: CASSLAGQGGSYTF. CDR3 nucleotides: TGCGCCAGCAGCCTCGCGGGACAGGGTGGGAGCTACACCTTC.

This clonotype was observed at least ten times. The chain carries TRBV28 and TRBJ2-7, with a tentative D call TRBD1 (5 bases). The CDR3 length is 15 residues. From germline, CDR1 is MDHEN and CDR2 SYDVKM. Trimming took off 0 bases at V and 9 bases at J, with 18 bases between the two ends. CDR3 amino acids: CASSLWDKDRKGQYF. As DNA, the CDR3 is TGTGCCAGCAGTTTATGGGACAAGGACCGAAAGGGGCAGTACTTC. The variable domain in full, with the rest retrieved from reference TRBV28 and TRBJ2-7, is DVKVTQSSRYLVKRTGEKVFLECVQDMDHENMFWYRQDPGLGLRLIYFSYDVKMKEKGDIPEGYSVSREKKERFSLILESASTNQTSMYLCASSLWDKDRKGQYFGPGTRLTVT.

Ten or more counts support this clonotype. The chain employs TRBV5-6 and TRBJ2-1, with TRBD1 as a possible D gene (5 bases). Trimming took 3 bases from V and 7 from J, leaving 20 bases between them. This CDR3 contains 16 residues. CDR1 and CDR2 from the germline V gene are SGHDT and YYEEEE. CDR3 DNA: TGTGCCAGCAGCTGGCTTGGGGCTAGATCATCGAATGAGCAGTTCTTC. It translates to CASSWLGARSSNEQFF.

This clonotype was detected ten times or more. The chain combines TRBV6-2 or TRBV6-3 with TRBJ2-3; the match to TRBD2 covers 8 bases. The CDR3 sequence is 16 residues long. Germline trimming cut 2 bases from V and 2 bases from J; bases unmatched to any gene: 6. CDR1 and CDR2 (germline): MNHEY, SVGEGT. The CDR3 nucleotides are TGTGCCAGCAGTTACGGGCGGGGGGCCGTCACAGATACGCAGTATTTT. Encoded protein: CASSYGRGAVTDTQYF.

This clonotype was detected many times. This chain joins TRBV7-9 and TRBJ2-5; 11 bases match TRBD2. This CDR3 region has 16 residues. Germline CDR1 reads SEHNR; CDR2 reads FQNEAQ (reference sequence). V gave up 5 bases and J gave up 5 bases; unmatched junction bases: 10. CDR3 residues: CASSHSLAGAWETQYF. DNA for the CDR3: TGTGCCAGCAGCCATTCACTAGCGGGGGCCTGGGAGACCCAGTACTTC.

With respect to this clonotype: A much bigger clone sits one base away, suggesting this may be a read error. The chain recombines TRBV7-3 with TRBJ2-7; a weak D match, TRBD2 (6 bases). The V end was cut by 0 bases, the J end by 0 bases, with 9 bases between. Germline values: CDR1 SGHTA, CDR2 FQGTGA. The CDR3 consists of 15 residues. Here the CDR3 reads CASSLTAGNSYEQYF. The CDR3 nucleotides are TGTGCCAGCAGCTTAACGGCGGGGAACTCCTACGAGCAGTACTTC.

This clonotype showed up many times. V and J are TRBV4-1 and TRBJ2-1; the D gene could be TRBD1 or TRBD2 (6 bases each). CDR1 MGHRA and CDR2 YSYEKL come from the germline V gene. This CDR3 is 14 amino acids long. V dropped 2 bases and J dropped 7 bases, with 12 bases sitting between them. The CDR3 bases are TGCGCCAGCAGCCAATCGGGGGCTCGTAATGAGCAGTTCTTC. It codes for CASSQSGARNEQFF.

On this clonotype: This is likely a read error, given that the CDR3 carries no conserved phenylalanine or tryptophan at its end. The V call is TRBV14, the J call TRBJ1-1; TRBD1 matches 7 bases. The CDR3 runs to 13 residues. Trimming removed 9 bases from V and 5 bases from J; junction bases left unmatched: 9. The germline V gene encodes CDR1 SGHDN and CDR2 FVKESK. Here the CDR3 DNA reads TGTGCCAGTAGGGAACAGGGGTGGACTGAAGCTTTCTCT. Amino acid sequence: CASREQGWTEAFS.

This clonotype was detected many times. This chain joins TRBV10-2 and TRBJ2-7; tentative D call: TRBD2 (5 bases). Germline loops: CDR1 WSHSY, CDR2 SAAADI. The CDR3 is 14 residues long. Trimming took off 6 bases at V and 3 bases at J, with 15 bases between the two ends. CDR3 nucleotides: TGCGCCAGCAGGGACTTCCACGGAGGCTACGAGCAGTACTTC. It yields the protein CASRDFHGGYEQYF.

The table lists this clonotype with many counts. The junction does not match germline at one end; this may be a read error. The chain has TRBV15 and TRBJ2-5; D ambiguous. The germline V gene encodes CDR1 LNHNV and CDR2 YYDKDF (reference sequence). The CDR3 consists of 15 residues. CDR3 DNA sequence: TGTGCTACCAGCATCACCAGGCAGCTCCAAGAGACCCAGTACTTC. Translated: CATSITRQLQETQYF.

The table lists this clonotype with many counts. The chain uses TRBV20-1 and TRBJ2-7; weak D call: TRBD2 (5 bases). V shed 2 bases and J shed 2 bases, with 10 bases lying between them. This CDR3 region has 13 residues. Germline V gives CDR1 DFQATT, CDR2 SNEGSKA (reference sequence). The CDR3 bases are TGCAGTGCTAGACCCGCGGGTACCTACGAGCAGTACTTC. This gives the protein CSARPAGTYEQYF.

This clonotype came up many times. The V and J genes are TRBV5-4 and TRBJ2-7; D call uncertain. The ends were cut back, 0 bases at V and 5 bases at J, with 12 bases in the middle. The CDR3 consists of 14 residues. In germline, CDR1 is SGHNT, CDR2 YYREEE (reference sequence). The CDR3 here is CASSLGSSAHEQYF. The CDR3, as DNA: TGTGCCAGCAGCTTGGGGAGTTCGGCCCACGAGCAGTACTTC. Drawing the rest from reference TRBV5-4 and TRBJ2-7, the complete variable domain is ETGVTQSPTHLIKTRGQQVTLRCSSQSGHNTVSWYQQALGQGPQFIFQYYREEENGRGNFPPRFSGLQFPNYSSELNVNALELDDSALYLCASSLGSSAHEQYFGPGTRLTVT.

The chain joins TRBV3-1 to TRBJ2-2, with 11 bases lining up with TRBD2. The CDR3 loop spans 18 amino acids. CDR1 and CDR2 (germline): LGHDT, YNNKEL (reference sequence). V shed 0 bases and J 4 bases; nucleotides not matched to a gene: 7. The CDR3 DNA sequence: TGTGCCAGCAGCCAAGATCATCTAACTAGCGGGGGCACCGGGGAGCTGTTTTTT. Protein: CASSQDHLTSGGTGELFF.

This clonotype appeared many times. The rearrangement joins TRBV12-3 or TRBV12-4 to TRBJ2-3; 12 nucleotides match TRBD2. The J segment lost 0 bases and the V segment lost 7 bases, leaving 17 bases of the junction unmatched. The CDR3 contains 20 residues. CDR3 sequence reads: CASNPGRRLAGGPSTDTQYF. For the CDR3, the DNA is TGTGCCAGCAACCCAGGGCGGAGGCTAGCGGGGGGGCCGAGCACAGATACGCAGTATTTT.

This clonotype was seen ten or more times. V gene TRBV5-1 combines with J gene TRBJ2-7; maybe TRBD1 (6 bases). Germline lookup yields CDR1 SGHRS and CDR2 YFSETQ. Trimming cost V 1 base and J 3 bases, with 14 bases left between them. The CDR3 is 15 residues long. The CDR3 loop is CASSLMTGKDYEQYF. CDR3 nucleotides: TGCGCCAGCAGCTTGATGACAGGAAAGGACTACGAGCAGTACTTC.

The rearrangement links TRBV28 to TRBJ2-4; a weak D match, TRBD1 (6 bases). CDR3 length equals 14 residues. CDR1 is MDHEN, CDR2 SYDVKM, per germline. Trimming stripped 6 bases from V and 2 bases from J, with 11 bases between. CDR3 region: CASRKQGTKNIQYF. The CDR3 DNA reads TGTGCCAGCAGGAAACAGGGAACCAAAAACATTCAGTACTTC.